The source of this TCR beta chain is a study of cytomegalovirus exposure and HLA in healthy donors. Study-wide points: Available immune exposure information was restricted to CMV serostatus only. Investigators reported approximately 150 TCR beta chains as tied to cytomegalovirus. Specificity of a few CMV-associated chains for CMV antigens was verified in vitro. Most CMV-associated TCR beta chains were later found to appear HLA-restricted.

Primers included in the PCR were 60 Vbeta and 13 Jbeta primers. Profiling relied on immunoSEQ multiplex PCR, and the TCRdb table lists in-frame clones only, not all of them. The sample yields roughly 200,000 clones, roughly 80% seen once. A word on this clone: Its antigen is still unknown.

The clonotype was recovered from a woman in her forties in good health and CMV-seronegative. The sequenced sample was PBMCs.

CDR3 amino acids: CASSSSGGEQYF. CDR3 in DNA: TGTGCCAGCAGCTCGTCAGGGGGCGAGCAGTACTTC. This chain uses TRBV13 with TRBJ2-7; TRBD1 matches 7 bases. The CDR3 is 12 residues long. With 4 bases clipped from V and 6 bases from J, the junction kept 3 bases outside the gene matches. The V gene's germline CDR1 is PRHDT and CDR2 FYEKMQ (reference sequence).